This T cell receptor beta chain was observed in a study of OX40 agonist ivuxolimab in advanced cancers. Findings and caveats of the study: Expanded clones belonging to CD8+ T cells outnumbered, on average, those of CD4+.

The protocol was immunoSEQ multiplex PCR, while the TCRdb copy is restricted to in-frame clones and leaves out a portion. The sample contains around 40,000 clones, about 89% of which appear only once. Comments on this clone: Its specificity is unknown.

This receptor was obtained from an adult with an advanced solid tumor such as melanoma, head and neck, liver or kidney cancer. Sequencing was performed on CD4+ or CD8+ T cells sorted from blood, taken in a trial of the OX40 agonist ivuxolimab.

The CDR3 is CASSLRGMNYNEQFF. Here the CDR3 DNA reads TGTGCCAGCAGCCTGCGGGGTATGAACTACAATGAGCAGTTCTTC. The V and J genes are TRBV5-4 and TRBJ2-1, with TRBD2 as a possible D gene (6 bases). CDR1 and CDR2 (germline): SGHNT, YYREEE (reference sequence). Trimming took off 4 bases at V and 3 bases at J, with 14 bases between the two ends. The CDR3 runs to 15 residues.